This T cell receptor beta chain was obtained from a study of blood T cell repertoires in COVID-19. Study-level information: T cells, B-cell-depleted T cells, or PBMCs provided the cDNA or gDNA that served as material.

Under the authors' procedure: Counts of nucleated cells, estimated from reference gene primer amplification, were obtained. TCRdb keeps only in-frame clones here, not all; method: immunoSEQ multiplex PCR. Clonal size and the V and J genes are those of that table, whereas D and trimming came from the DNA. The sample records hundreds of thousands of clones, around four fifths being singletons. The CDR3 has 13 amino acids. V lost 2 bases and J 8 bases, leaving 12 bases between the germline ends. CDR1 is LGHDT and CDR2 is YNNKEL in the germline V gene (reference sequence). This sequence originates from a woman older than 75 with acute or convalescent COVID-19. The gene calls are TRBV3-1 (or the pseudogene TRBV3-2) and TRBJ1-2; D is unclear. The sequenced sample consisted of peripheral blood. The CDR3 region is CASSQTGREGYTF. CDR3 coding DNA: TGTGCCAGCAGCCAAACGGGCCGGGAAGGCTACACCTTC.